The clone carrying this T cell receptor (beta chain) turned up a few times. Its target is unknown. TCRdb reprocessed the 5' RACE reads with MiXCR, giving one entry per CDR3 protein. Seen here are 58,000 or so distinct CDR3 sequences, around a quarter observed once, and the top ten hold 40% to 45%. The sample comes from a study of T-cell memory formation after mild COVID-19. Broader study findings: Contracting CD4+ clones sat mainly in CM and EM; CD8+ in EMRA.

The length of the CDR3 is 12 residues. Per the germline V gene, CDR1 is SGHRS and CDR2 is YFSETQ. Trimming took off 1 base at V and 7 bases at J, with 9 bases between the two ends. The sequence derives from a man younger than 35 who had mild COVID-19 (a few samples of this study predate the infection). Cell type and time point are not known. The V and J genes are TRBV5-1 and TRBJ2-7, with D unclear. Sequencing used PBMCs or a T cell subset sorted from them (not recorded which). The CDR3 protein is CASSLLGGEQYV. The DNA of the CDR3 is TGCGCCAGCAGCTTGTTAGGTGGGGAGCAGTACGTC.